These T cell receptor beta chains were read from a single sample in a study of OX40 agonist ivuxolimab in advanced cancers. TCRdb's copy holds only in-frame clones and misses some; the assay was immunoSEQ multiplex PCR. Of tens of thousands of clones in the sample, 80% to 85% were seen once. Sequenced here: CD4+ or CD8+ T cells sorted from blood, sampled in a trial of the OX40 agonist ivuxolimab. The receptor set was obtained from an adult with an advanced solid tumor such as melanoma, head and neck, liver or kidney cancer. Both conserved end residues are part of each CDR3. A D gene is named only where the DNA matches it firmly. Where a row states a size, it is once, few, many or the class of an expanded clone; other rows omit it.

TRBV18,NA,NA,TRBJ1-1,CASSSIRAGEAFF,TGTGCCAGCTCCTCCATACGGGCGGGTGAAGCTTTCTTT
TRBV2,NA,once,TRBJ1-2,CASTTDGFDGYTF,TGTGCCAGCACAACAGACGGTTTTGATGGCTACACCTTC
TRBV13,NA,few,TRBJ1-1,CASSKSRGQDTEAFF,TGTGCCAGCAGCAAATCTAGGGGTCAGGACACTGAAGCTTTCTTT
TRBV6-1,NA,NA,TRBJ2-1,CASSARVNEQFF,TGTGCCAGCAGTGCCAGGGTAAATGAGCAGTTCTTC
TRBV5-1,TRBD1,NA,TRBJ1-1,CASSFVQGVGNTEAFF,TGCGCCAGCAGCTTCGTACAGGGGGTTGGGAACACTGAAGCTTTCTTT
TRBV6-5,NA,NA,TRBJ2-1,CATQGGQITNEQFF,TGTGCCACCCAGGGCGGGCAGATCACAAATGAGCAGTTCTTC
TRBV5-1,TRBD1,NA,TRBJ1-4,CASSQGAGEKLFF,TGCGCCAGCTCCCAGGGGGCAGGAGAAAAACTGTTTTTT
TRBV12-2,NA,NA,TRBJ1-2,CASRLDLGIPNYGYTF,TGTGCAAGTCGCTTAGATTTGGGGATCCCTAACTATGGCTACACCTTC
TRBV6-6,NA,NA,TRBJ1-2,CASSYDQGSNPLGYTF,TGTGCCAGCAGTTACGACCAGGGATCGAACCCCCTGGGCTACACCTTC
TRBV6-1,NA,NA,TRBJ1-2,CASSEESLGGFGYTF,TGTGCCAGCAGTGAAGAGAGCCTAGGAGGATTCGGCTACACCTTC
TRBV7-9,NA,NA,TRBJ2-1,CASSLDNEQFF,TGTGCCAGCAGCTTAGACAATGAGCAGTTCTTC
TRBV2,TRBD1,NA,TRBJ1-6,CASISQGHSPLHF,TGTGCCAGCATATCACAGGGGCATTCACCCCTCCACTTT
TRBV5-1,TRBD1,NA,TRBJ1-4,CASSRQGDNEKLFF,TGCGCCAGCAGCAGGCAGGGGGATAATGAAAAACTGTTTTTT
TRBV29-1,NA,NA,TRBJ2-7,CSVRWDTLTYEQYF,TGCAGCGTCCGCTGGGACACTTTAACCTACGAGCAGTACTTC
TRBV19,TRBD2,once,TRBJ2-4,CASSPAGLENIQYF,TGTGCCAGTAGTCCCGCGGGACTAGAAAACATTCAGTACTTC
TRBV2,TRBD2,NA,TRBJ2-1,CASGGTSGGVHEQFF,TGTGCCAGCGGCGGGACTAGCGGGGGGGTCCATGAGCAGTTCTTC
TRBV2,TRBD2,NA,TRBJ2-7,CATTGLADYEQYF,TGTGCCACCACAGGACTAGCGGATTACGAGCAGTACTTC
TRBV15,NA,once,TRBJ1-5,CATSRDRAVEPQHF,TGTGCCACCAGCAGAGATCGGGCGGTGGAGCCCCAGCATTTT
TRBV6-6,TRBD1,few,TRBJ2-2,CASSKQGARTGELFF,TGTGCCAGCAGTAAACAGGGGGCGCGTACCGGGGAGCTGTTTTTT
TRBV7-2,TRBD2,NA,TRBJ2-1,CASSPPGLAGFNEQFF,TGTGCCAGCAGCCCCCCCGGACTAGCGGGGTTCAATGAGCAGTTCTTC
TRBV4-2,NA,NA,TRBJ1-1,CASSQGAVTENTEAFF,TGTGCCAGCAGCCAAGGGGCGGTGACAGAGAACACTGAAGCTTTCTTT
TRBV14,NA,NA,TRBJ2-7,CASSQSASYEQYF,TGTGCCAGCAGCCAATCGGCCTCCTACGAGCAGTACTTC
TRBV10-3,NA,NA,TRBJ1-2,CAISWDYGYTF,TGTGCCATCAGTTGGGACTATGGCTACACCTTC
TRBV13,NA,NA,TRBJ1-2,CASSLKGTDVSANYGYTF,TGTGCCAGCAGCTTGAAGGGGACCGACGTGTCGGCTAACTATGGCTACACCTTC
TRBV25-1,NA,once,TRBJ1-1,CATTFKVMGNTEAFF,TGTGCCACCACCTTTAAAGTTATGGGGAACACTGAAGCTTTCTTT
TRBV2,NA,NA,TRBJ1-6,CASRRAPDSPLHF,TGTGCCAGCCGCCGGGCCCCGGATTCACCCCTCCACTTT